The 27 T cell receptor beta chains below were found in one sample sequenced in a study of T cells in Graves' hyperthyroidism and ophthalmopathy. Amplification targeted TCR beta CDR3 regions from RNA transcripts. First-round RT-PCR with HTBI primers amplified the TCR CDR3 region. TCRdb recomputed calls from the multiplex PCR reads with MiXCR, one row per CDR3 protein. In the table there are more than 50,000 distinct CDR3 sequences, roughly half of which are singletons. The sample comprised blood. The receptor set was obtained from an older woman with Graves' ophthalmopathy.

This clonotype came up many times. This chain links TRBV6-5 with TRBJ2-7; 9 positions agree with TRBD1. Germline V gives CDR1 MNHEY, CDR2 SVGAGI. V trimming: 6 bases; J trimming: 1 base; junction bases outside the gene matches: 4. CDR3 length: 14 amino acids. The CDR3 sequence is CASSHDRGSYEQYF. CDR3 DNA: TGTGCCAGCAGCCACGACAGGGGGTCCTACGAGCAGTACTTC.

In this sample, this clonotype turned up many times. The rearrangement uses TRBV6-2 or TRBV6-3 and TRBJ1-6; D is possibly TRBD1 (5 bases). The V gene's germline CDR1 is MNHEY and CDR2 SVGEGT. CDR3 length equals 15 residues. Trimming left V 7 bases short and J 10 bases short, with 20 bases between. The CDR3 region is CASTPGPRTGSPLHF. The CDR3 nucleotides read TGTGCCAGCACTCCGGGGCCACGGACCGGATCACCCCTCCACTTT.

V usage is TRBV10-3 and J usage is TRBJ2-1, with D perhaps matching TRBD1 (6 bases). From germline, CDR1 is ENHRY and CDR2 SYGVKD. The CDR3 has 17 amino acids. V dropped 3 bases and J dropped 9 bases, with 24 bases sitting between them. The CDR3 DNA sequence: TGTGCCATCAGTGACCGCAAGGGGTCGACAGGCTTCGGTGAGCAGTTCTTC. This gives the protein CAISDRKGSTGFGEQFF.

This clonotype came up once. The CDR3, as DNA: TGTGCCAACGGGCCGGGACAGATCACCGGGGAGCTGTTTTTT. Translation: CANGPGQITGELFF. The gene calls are TRBV7-6 and TRBJ2-2, with TRBD1 matching 7 bases. V trimming: 10 bases; J trimming: 4 bases; junction bases outside the gene matches: 9. The germline V gene encodes CDR1 SGHVS and CDR2 FNYEAQ. This CDR3 has 14 amino acids.

Concerning this clonotype itself: This may come from a read error, since a much larger clone is one base off. V gene TRBV9 combines with J gene TRBJ1-3; no firm D call. The CDR3 has 13 amino acids. Germline CDR1 SGDLS, CDR2 YYNGEE. For the CDR3, the DNA is TGTGCCAGCACCGTCGGGTCTGGAAGCACCATATATTTT. The encoded protein is CASTVGSGSTIYF. The entire variable domain, with the rest obtained from reference TRBV9 and TRBJ1-3, is as follows: DSGVTQTPKHLITATGQRVTLRCSPRSGDLSVYWYQQSLDQGLQFLIQYYNGEERAKGNILERFSAQQFPDLHSELNLSSLELGDSALYFCASTVGSGSTIYFGEGSWLTVV.

J is TRBJ1-4 and V is TRBV20-1; D is unresolved. The CDR3 sequence is 11 residues long. Trimming took off 6 bases at V and 7 bases at J, with 9 bases between the two ends. Germline CDR1 and CDR2: DFQATT and SNEGSKA (reference sequence). DNA of the CDR3: TGCAGTGCCAGTGACGGTGAAAAACTGTTTTTT. Encoded protein: CSASDGEKLFF.

This clonotype was picked up many times. One junction end disagrees with the germline gene, perhaps due to a read error. The chain combines TRBV19 with TRBJ1-1, with TRBD1 matching over 7 bases. CDR1 LNHDA and CDR2 SQIVND come from the germline V gene (reference sequence). This CDR3 comprises 16 residues. This CDR3 is CASSPTRQGRDTEAFF. The CDR3 DNA reads as TGTGCTAGTAGCCCTACCCGACAGGGCCGGGACACTGAAGCTTTCTTT.

By sample fraction, this clonotype is medium-sized. This chain links TRBV10-3 with TRBJ2-2; D is unclear. Deletions cut 3 bases from V and 2 bases from J, with 1 base between. Germline V gene sequence: CDR1 ENHRY, CDR2 SYGVKD. The CDR3 runs 12 residues. CDR3 sequence reads: CAISDNTGELFF. CDR3 nucleotides: TGTGCCATCAGTGATAACACCGGGGAGCTGTTTTTT.

This chain uses TRBV3-1 with TRBJ1-1; D remains ambiguous. Germline CDR1 is LGHDT and CDR2 is YNNKEL (reference sequence). V lost 0 bases to trimming and J lost 1 base, with 15 bases between them. This CDR3 has 17 residues. The CDR3 DNA reads as TGTGCCAGCAGCCAAGATCCCCTCGGGGTGGGGAACACTGAAGCTTTCTTT. Its protein is CASSQDPLGVGNTEAFF.

This chain links TRBV7-3 with TRBJ2-1, with 9 positions matching TRBD1. Losses at the gene ends were 4 bases for V and 12 bases for J; bases not matched to a gene: 13. The CDR3 is 15 residues long. In germline, CDR1 is SGHTA, CDR2 FQGTGA. The CDR3 DNA reads TGTGCCAGCAGCTCACAGGGGGCGCTGGGGGATACGCAGTTCTTC. This gives the protein CASSSQGALGDTQFF.

About this clonotype: One base away lies a much larger clone, so this may be a sequencing read error. V is TRBV12-3 or TRBV12-4 and J is TRBJ1-2; a weak D match, TRBD1 (5 bases). The CDR3 is 14 residues long. V was trimmed by 4 bases and J by 3 bases, leaving 12 bases between them. The CDR3 region has the DNA TGTGCCAGCAGTTCGGGGGGTGGGGACTATGGCTACACCTTC. This encodes CASSSGGGDYGYTF.

This clonotype was recorded at least ten times. This chain links TRBV4-1 with TRBJ1-2, with D unclear. This CDR3 spans 15 amino acids. The V gene lost 4 bases and the J gene lost 4 bases, with 16 bases spanning the gap. Germline-derived CDR1 and CDR2 are MGHRA and YSYEKL. The CDR3 DNA follows: TGCGCCAGCAGCCCAAGGGCAGCCATTAGCTATGGCTACACCTTC. Protein sequence: CASSPRAAISYGYTF.

The rearrangement links TRBV20-1 to TRBJ2-1; D gene unclear. The CDR3 spans 15 residues. Trimming removed 1 base from V and 5 bases from J, with 15 bases in between. The V gene's germline CDR1 is DFQATT and CDR2 SNEGSKA (reference sequence). The CDR3 sequence: CSARAWGPSNNEQFF. For the CDR3, the DNA is TGCAGTGCTAGAGCGTGGGGTCCTTCGAACAATGAGCAGTTCTTC.

This clonotype was seen only a few times. The chain combines TRBV7-2 with TRBJ1-2; D not certain. The CDR3 spans 13 residues. V was shortened by 3 bases and J by 4 bases, with 9 bases between the two germline ends. The germline V gene encodes CDR1 SGHTA and CDR2 FQGNSA. The DNA for the CDR3 is TGTGCCAGCAGCTTGGGGTTTGGCTATGGCTACACCTTC. Translating it yields CASSLGFGYGYTF.

The chain couples TRBV9 to TRBJ1-1; 7 nucleotides match TRBD1. Germline loops: CDR1 SGDLS, CDR2 YYNGEE. The CDR3 loop spans 14 amino acids. V lost 0 bases, J lost 3 bases, and 2 bases stayed unmatched. This CDR3 reads CASSVGQGDTEAFF. The CDR3 region has the DNA TGTGCCAGCAGCGTAGGGCAGGGGGACACTGAAGCTTTCTTT.

Ten or more counts support this clonotype. The chain employs TRBV6-2 or TRBV6-3 and TRBJ2-6; D might be TRBD1 or TRBD2, each matching 6 bases. The length of the CDR3 is 15 residues. V was clipped by 6 bases and J by 4 bases, with 13 bases between them. Germline-derived CDR1 and CDR2 are MNHEY and SVGEGT. The CDR3 DNA sequence: TGTGCCAGCAGCCAAAGGGGGGCCGGGGCCAACGTCCTGACTTTC. Amino acids: CASSQRGAGANVLTF.

Ten or more counts support this clonotype. The chain recombines TRBV2 with TRBJ2-1; TRBD1 matches at 8 bases. CDR1 is SNHLY, CDR2 FYNNEI, per germline. The CDR3 extends over 15 amino acids. J lost 0 bases, V lost 4 bases, and 2 bases had no gene match. CDR3 region: CASSVDRGSYNEQFF. CDR3 nucleotides: TGTGCCAGCAGTGTTGACAGGGGCTCCTACAATGAGCAGTTCTTC.

This clonotype was picked up many times. The chain couples TRBV5-8 to TRBJ2-3, with 8 positions matching TRBD2. V dropped 3 bases and J dropped 3; count of bases not matched to a gene: 6. The CDR3 totals 15 residues. From germline, CDR1 is SGHTS and CDR2 YDEGEE. The DNA for the CDR3 is TGTGCCAGCAGCTCGGGACTAGACCTAACAGATACGCAGTATTTT. Protein sequence: CASSSGLDLTDTQYF.

V gene TRBV12-3 or TRBV12-4 combines with J gene TRBJ2-3; D remains unclear. The CDR3 spans 15 residues. V dropped 6 bases and J dropped 0 bases, with 13 bases sitting between them. For the CDR3, the DNA is TGTGCCAGCAGCCCGACGGACCCTAGCACAGATACGCAGTATTTT. Translation: CASSPTDPSTDTQYF.

This clonotype was found once. Because the CDR3 is missing its conserved closing phenylalanine or tryptophan, this is likely a read error. V usage is TRBV13 and J usage is TRBJ1-1, with D uncertain. This CDR3 contains 10 residues. The germline V gene has CDR1 PRHDT and CDR2 FYEKMQ (reference sequence). V was pared by 8 bases and J by 8 bases, with 9 bases between. The CDR3 is CASLRAEAFC. CDR3 sequence (DNA): TGTGCCAGCCTTAGGGCCGAAGCTTTCTGT.

A single count supports this clonotype. This chain joins TRBV9 and TRBJ1-2, with D possibly being TRBD1 (5 bases). The CDR3 contains 14 residues. The V and J ends lost 4 bases and 2 bases respectively, with 12 bases between them. Germline CDR1 is SGDLS and CDR2 is YYNGEE. The CDR3 loop reads CASSPGGMNYGYTF. CDR3 coding DNA: TGTGCCAGCAGCCCCGGGGGTATGAACTATGGCTACACCTTC.

This clonotype was observed many times. V gene TRBV28 combines with J gene TRBJ2-7; no definite D call. V was shortened by 3 bases and J by 7 bases, with 19 bases between the two germline ends. Germline CDR1 and CDR2: MDHEN and SYDVKM. The CDR3 contains 15 residues. CDR3 amino acids: CASSFGSDWSWEQYF. The CDR3 coding sequence is TGTGCCAGCAGTTTCGGCTCCGACTGGTCCTGGGAGCAGTACTTC.

V gene TRBV2 combines with J gene TRBJ1-2, with a tentative D call TRBD1 (5 bases). The CDR3 is made up of 14 amino acids. Germline V gives CDR1 SNHLY, CDR2 FYNNEI. The V end lost 3 bases, the J end lost 8 bases, and 16 bases lay between the germline ends. The CDR3 protein is CASSDFREGAGYTF. CDR3 nucleotides: TGTGCCAGCAGTGACTTCAGGGAGGGCGCGGGCTACACCTTC.

This chain joins TRBV5-1 and TRBJ2-2, with D tentatively TRBD1 (6 bases). The CDR3 has 15 residues. Germline CDR1 is SGHRS and CDR2 is YFSETQ. Trimming removed 0 bases at V and 8 bases at J, with 14 bases between. The CDR3 nucleotides are TGCGCCAGCAGCTTGGCGACAGGCTCCTCAGGGGAGCTGTTTTTT. This encodes CASSLATGSSGELFF. The full variable domain, its missing parts supplied by reference TRBV5-1 and TRBJ2-2, is KAGVTQTPRYLIKTRGQQVTLSCSPISGHRSVSWYQQTPGQGLQFLFEYFSETQRNKGNFPGRFSGRQFSNSRSEMNVSTLELGDSALYLCASSLATGSSGELFFGEGSRLTVL.

V gene TRBV20-1 combines with J gene TRBJ2-7; 8 nucleotides line up with TRBD2. From germline, CDR1 is DFQATT and CDR2 SNEGSKA (reference sequence). The CDR3 is 13 amino acids. J lost 4 bases, V lost 4 bases, and 6 bases had no gene match. CDR3 region: CSATGTRKYEQYF. CDR3 nucleotides: TGCAGTGCTACCGGGACTAGAAAATACGAGCAGTACTTC.

The chain combines TRBV7-9 with TRBJ2-1; possibly TRBD1 for D (5 bases). V gave up 3 bases and J gave up 9 bases, with 18 bases separating them. The CDR3 extends over 15 amino acids. Germline CDR1 reads SEHNR; CDR2 reads FQNEAQ (reference sequence). CDR3: CASSLQGPVASEQFF. CDR3 DNA: TGTGCCAGCAGCTTGCAGGGCCCCGTGGCTAGTGAGCAGTTCTTC.

The V call is TRBV19, the J call TRBJ2-6; no firm D call. The CDR3 extends over 15 amino acids. V was cut by 1 base and J by 2 bases, with 6 bases left in between. Germline V gene sequence: CDR1 LNHDA, CDR2 SQIVND (reference sequence). The CDR3 region is CASSIALAGANVLTF. The DNA for the CDR3 is TGTGCCAGTAGTATAGCCCTAGCTGGGGCCAACGTCCTGACTTTC. The whole variable domain, remainder taken from reference TRBV19 and TRBJ2-6, is DGGITQSPKYLFRKEGQNVTLSCEQNLNHDAMYWYRQDPGQGLRLIYYSQIVNDFQKGDIAEGYSVSREKKESFPLTVTSAQKNPTAFYLCASSIALAGANVLTFGAGSRLTVL.